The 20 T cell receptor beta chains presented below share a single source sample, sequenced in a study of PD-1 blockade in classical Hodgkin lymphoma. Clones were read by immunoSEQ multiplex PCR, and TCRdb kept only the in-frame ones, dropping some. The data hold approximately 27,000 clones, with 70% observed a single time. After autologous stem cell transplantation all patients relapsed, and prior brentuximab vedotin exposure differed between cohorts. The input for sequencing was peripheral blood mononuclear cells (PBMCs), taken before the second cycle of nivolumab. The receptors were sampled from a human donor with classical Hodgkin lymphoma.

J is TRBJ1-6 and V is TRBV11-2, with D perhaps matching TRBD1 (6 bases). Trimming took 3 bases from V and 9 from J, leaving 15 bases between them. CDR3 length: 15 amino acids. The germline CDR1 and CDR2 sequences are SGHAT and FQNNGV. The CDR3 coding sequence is TGTGCCAGCAGCTTTCCCGGGCCAGGGGCTTCACCCCTCCACTTT. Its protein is CASSFPGPGASPLHF.

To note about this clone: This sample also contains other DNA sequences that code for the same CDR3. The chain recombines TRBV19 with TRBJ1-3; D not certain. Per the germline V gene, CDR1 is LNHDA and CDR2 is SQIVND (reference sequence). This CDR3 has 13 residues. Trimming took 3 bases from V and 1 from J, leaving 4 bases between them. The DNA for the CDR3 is TGTGCCAGTAGTATCCTTTCTGGAAACACCATATATTTT. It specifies CASSILSGNTIYF.

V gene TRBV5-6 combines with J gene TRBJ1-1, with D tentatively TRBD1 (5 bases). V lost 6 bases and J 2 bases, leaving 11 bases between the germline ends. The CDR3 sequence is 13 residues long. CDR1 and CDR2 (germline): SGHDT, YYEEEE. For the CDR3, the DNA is TGTGCCAGCACCCTACAGGTTAACACTGAAGCTTTCTTT. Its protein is CASTLQVNTEAFF.

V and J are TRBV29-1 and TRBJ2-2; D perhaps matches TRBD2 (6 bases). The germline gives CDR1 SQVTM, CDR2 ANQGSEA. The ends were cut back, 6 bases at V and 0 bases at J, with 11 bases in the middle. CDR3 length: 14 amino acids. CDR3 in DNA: TGCAGCGTCGGGGGACGGACGAACACCGGGGAGCTGTTTTTT. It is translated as CSVGGRTNTGELFF.

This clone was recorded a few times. DNA for the CDR3: TGCGCCAGCAGCACAGGACTAGCGGGGGGCCGAGATACGCAGTATTTT. Protein product: CASSTGLAGGRDTQYF. The rearrangement links TRBV5-1 to TRBJ2-3; 14 bases are shared with TRBD2. The CDR3 consists of 16 residues. Germline CDR1 SGHRS, CDR2 YFSETQ. The trim removed 4 bases at V and 5 bases at J, leaving 6 bases unmatched.

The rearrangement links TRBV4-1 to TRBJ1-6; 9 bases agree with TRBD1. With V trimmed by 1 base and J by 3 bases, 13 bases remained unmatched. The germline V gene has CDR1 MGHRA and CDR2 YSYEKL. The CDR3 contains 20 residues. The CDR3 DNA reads TGCGCCAGCAGCCAAGTCGGACAGGGGATTTTCACTCACTATAATTCACCCCTCCACTTT. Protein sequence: CASSQVGQGIFTHYNSPLHF.

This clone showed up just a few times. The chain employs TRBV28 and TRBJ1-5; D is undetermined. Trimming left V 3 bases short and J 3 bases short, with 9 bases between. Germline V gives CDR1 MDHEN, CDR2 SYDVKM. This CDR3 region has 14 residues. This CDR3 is CASSFLEDNQPQHF. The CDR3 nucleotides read TGTGCCAGCAGTTTTCTCGAGGACAATCAGCCCCAGCATTTT.

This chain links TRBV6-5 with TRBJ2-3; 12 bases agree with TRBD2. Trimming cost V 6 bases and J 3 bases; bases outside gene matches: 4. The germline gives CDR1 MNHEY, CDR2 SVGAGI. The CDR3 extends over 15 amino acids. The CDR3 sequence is CASRPLAGGTDTQYF. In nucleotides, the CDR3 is TGTGCCAGCAGACCCCTAGCGGGAGGGACAGATACGCAGTATTTT.

CDR3 DNA: TGTGCCAGCAGCCTCCTCGGGCCCTCTGGAAACACCATATATTTT. It encodes CASSLLGPSGNTIYF. The chain is built from TRBV7-9 and TRBJ1-3; D ambiguous. The ends were cut back, 5 bases at V and 0 bases at J, with 11 bases in the middle. The germline CDR1 and CDR2 sequences are SEHNR and FQNEAQ (reference sequence). The CDR3 covers 15 residues. Drawing the rest from reference TRBV7-9 and TRBJ1-3, the complete variable domain is DTGVSQNPRHKITKRGQNVTFRCDPISEHNRLYWYRQTLGQGPEFLTYFQNEAQLEKSRLLSDRFSAERPKGSFSTLEIQRTEQGDSAMYLCASSLLGPSGNTIYFGEGSWLTVV.

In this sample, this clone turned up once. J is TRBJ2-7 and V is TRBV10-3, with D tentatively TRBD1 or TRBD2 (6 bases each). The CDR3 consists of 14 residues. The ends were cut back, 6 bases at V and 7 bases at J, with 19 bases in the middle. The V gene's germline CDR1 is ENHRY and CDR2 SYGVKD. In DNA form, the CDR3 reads TGTGCCATCAGGGGGGCGGGAACTCCTGGGGAGCAGTACTTC. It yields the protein CAIRGAGTPGEQYF.

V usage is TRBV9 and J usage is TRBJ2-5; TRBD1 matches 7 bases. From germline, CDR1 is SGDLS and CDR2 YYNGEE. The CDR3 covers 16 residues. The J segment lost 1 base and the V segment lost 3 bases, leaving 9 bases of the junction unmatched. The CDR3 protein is CASSGETGPPQETQYF. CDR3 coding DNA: TGTGCCAGCAGCGGCGAGACAGGGCCACCCCAAGAGACCCAGTACTTC.

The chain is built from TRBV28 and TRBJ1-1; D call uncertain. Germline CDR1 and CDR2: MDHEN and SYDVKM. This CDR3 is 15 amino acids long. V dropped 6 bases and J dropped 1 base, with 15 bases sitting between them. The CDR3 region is CASSPAPAGNTEAFF. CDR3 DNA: TGTGCCAGCAGCCCCGCCCCGGCAGGGAACACTGAAGCTTTCTTT.

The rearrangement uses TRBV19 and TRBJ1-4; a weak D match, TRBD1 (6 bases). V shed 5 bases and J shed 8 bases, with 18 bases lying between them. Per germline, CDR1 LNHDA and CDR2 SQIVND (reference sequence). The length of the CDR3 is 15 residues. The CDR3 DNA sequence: TGTGCCAGTAGTTTCCTCCCCGCCGGGGGCGAAAAACTGTTTTTT. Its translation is CASSFLPAGGEKLFF.

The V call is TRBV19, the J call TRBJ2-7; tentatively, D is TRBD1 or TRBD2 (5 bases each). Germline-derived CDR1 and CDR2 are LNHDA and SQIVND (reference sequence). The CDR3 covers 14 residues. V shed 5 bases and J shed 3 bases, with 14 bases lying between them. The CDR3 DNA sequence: TGTGCCAGTAGTTTTTTGGGGGAAAGCTACGAGCAGTACTTC. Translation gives CASSFLGESYEQYF.

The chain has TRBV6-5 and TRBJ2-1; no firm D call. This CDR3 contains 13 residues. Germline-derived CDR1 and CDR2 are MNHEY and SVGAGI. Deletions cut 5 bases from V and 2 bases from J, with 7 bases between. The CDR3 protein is CASSPGTYNEQFF. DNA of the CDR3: TGTGCCAGCAGTCCTGGGACCTACAATGAGCAGTTCTTC.

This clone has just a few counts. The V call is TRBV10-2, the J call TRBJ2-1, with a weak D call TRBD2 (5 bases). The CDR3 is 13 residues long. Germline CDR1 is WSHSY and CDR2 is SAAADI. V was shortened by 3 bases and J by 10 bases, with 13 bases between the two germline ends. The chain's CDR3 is CASSDLANREQFF. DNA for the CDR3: TGCGCCAGCAGTGACCTAGCTAATCGGGAGCAGTTCTTC.

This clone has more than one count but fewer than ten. The CDR3 region is CASSPLVGELFF. CDR3 bases: TGTGCCAGTAGTCCCCTCGTCGGGGAGCTGTTTTTT. The V call is TRBV19, the J call TRBJ2-2; D is uncertain. The germline CDR1 and CDR2 sequences are LNHDA and SQIVND (reference sequence). CDR3 length: 12 amino acids. The germline V and J ends were trimmed by 5 bases and 7 bases, with 8 bases remaining between them. Full variable domain (remainder filled in from reference TRBV19 and TRBJ2-2): DGGITQSPKYLFRKEGQNVTLSCEQNLNHDAMYWYRQDPGQGLRLIYYSQIVNDFQKGDIAEGYSVSREKKESFPLTVTSAQKNPTAFYLCASSPLVGELFFGEGSRLTVL.

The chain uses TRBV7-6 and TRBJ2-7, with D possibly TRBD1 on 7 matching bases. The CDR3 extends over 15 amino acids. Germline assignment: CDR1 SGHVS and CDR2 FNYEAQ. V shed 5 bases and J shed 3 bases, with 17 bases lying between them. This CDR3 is CASSLTEGAIYEQYF. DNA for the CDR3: TGTGCCAGCAGCCTAACGGAGGGGGCTATCTACGAGCAGTACTTC.

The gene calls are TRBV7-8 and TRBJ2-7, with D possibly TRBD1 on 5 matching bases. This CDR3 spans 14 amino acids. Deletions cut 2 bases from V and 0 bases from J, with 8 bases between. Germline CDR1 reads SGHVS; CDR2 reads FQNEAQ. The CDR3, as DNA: TGTGCCAGCAGCTTACAGGGCAGCTCCTACGAGCAGTACGTC. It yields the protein CASSLQGSSYEQYV.

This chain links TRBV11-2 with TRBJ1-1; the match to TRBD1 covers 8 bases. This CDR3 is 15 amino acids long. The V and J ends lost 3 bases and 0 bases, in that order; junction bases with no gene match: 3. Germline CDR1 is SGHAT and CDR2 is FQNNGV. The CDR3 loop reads CASSLSRGLNTEAFF. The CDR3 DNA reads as TGTGCCAGCAGCTTGAGCAGGGGGCTGAACACTGAAGCTTTCTTT.